This TCR beta chain was captured by sequencing in a study of immune evolution from preneoplasia to lung adenocarcinoma. The protocol was immunoSEQ multiplex PCR, while the TCRdb copy is restricted to in-frame clones and leaves out a portion. The sample comprises around 11,000 clones, 82% of which are singletons, and 1.5% to 2% rests with the top ten. On this clone itself: The identical CDR3 is also encoded by other nucleotide sequences in the sample.

The sequence derives from a person between 65 and 79 years old with lung adenocarcinoma. Source material: FFPE minimally invasive lung adenocarcinoma tissue.

The CDR3 reads CASSSIRRGVNTEAFF. Here the CDR3 DNA reads TGTGCCAGCAGTTCAATTAGGAGGGGAGTAAACACTGAAGCTTTCTTT. The rearrangement links TRBV28 to TRBJ1-1; perhaps TRBD1 as D (5 bases). Germline loops: CDR1 MDHEN, CDR2 SYDVKM. V was shortened by 4 bases and J by 2 bases, with 17 bases between the two germline ends. This CDR3 has 16 residues. Together with reference TRBV28 and TRBJ1-1, the CDR3 gives the full variable domain: DVKVTQSSRYLVKRTGEKVFLECVQDMDHENMFWYRQDPGLGLRLIYFSYDVKMKEKGDIPEGYSVSREKKERFSLILESASTNQTSMYLCASSSIRRGVNTEAFFGQGTRLTVV.